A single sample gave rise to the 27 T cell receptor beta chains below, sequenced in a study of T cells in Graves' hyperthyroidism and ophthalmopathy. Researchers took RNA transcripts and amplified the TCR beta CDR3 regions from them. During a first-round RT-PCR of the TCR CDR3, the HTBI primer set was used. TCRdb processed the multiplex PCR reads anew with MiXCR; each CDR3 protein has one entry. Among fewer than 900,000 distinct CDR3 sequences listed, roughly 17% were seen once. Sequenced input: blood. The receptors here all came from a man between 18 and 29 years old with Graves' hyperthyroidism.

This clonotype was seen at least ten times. Written as DNA, the CDR3 is TGTGCCAGCAGCCCGGCCTATTGGGGCACTGAAGCTTTCTTT. Translating gives CASSPAYWGTEAFF. The chain couples TRBV11-2 to TRBJ1-1, with no clear D. CDR3 size: 14 residues. CDR1 and CDR2 (germline): SGHAT, FQNNGV. With 5 bases removed from V and 4 bases from J, the gap between germline ends came to 14 bases.

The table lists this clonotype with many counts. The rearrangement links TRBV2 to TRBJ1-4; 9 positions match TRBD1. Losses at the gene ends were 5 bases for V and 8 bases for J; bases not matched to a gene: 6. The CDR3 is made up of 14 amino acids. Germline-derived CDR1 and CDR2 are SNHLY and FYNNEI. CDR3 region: CASSSGTGREKLFF. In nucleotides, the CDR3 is TGTGCCAGCAGTTCCGGGACAGGGAGGGAAAAACTGTTTTTT. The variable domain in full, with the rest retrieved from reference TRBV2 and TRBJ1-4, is EPEVTQTPSHQVTQMGQEVILRCVPISNHLYFYWYRQILGQKVEFLVSFYNNEISEKSEIFDDQFSVERPDGSNFTLKIRSTKLEDSAMYFCASSSGTGREKLFFGSGTQLSVL.

The CDR3 DNA reads as TGTGGTGGGGGTTGGACCTACGAGCAGTACTTC. Translating it yields CGGGWTYEQYF. The rearrangement uses TRBV28 and TRBJ2-7, with D perhaps TRBD1 or TRBD2 (5 bases each). Germline-derived CDR1 and CDR2 are MDHEN and SYDVKM. The CDR3 is made up of 11 amino acids.

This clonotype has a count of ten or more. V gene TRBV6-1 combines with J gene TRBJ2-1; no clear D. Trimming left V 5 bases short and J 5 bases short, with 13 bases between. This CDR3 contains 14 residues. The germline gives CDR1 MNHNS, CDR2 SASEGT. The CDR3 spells CASSKVQTNNEQFF. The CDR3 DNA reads TGTGCCAGCAGTAAAGTCCAAACGAACAATGAGCAGTTCTTC.

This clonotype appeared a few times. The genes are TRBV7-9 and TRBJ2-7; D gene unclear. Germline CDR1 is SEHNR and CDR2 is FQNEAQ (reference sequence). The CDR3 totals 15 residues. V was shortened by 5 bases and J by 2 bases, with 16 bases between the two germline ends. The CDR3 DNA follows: TGTGCCAGCAGCCAAACTCTAGGTAGGGCCTACGAGCAGTACTTC. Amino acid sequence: CASSQTLGRAYEQYF.

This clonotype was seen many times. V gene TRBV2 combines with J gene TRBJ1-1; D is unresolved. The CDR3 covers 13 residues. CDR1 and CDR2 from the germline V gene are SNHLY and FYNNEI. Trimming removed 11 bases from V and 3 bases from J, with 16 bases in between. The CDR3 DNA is TGTGCCCAGCGAAAATGGCCTGACACTGAAGCTTTCTTT. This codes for CAQRKWPDTEAFF.

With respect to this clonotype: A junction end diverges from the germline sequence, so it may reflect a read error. For the CDR3, the DNA is TGCACCAGCAGCACTAGCGAGTACAATGAGCAGTTCTTC. The encoded protein is CTSSTSEYNEQFF. The chain combines TRBV10-1 with TRBJ2-1, with 7 bases matching TRBD2. The CDR3 totals 13 residues. Germline assignment: CDR1 WNHNN and CDR2 SYGVQD (reference sequence).

CDR3 DNA sequence: TGTGCCAGCAGCTTAGCGGGCGCTGGTGGTCAGCCCCAGCATTTT. Translation gives CASSLAGAGGQPQHF. The rearrangement uses TRBV7-8 and TRBJ1-5; D is unclear. Trimming shortened V by 0 bases and J by 6 bases, and 12 bases separated the two germline ends. Germline V gene data show CDR1 as SGHVS and CDR2 as FQNEAQ. The CDR3 consists of 15 residues. The entire variable domain, with the rest obtained from reference TRBV7-8 and TRBJ1-5, is as follows: GAGVSQSPRYKVAKRGQDVALRCDPISGHVSLFWYQQALGQGPEFLTYFQNEAQLDKSGLPSDRFFAERPEGSVSTLKIQRTQQEDSAVYLCASSLAGAGGQPQHFGDGTRLSIL.

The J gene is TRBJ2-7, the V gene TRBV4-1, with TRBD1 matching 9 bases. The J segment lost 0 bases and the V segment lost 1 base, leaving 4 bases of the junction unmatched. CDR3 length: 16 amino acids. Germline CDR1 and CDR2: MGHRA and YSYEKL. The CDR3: CASSQVGQGPSYEQYF. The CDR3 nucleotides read TGCGCCAGCAGCCAAGTGGGACAGGGCCCCTCCTACGAGCAGTACTTC.

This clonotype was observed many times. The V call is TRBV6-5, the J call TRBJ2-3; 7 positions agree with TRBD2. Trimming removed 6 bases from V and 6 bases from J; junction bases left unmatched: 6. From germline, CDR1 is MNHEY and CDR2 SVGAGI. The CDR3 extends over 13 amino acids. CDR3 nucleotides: TGTGCCAGCAGCTACAGCGGGGCGGATACGCAGTATTTT. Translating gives CASSYSGADTQYF.

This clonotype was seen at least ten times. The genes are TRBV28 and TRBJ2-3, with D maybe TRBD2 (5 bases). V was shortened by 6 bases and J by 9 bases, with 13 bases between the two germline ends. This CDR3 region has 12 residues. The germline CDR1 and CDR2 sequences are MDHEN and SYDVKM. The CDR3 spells CASSPPGSTQYF. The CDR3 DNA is TGTGCCAGCAGCCCACCGGGGTCGACGCAGTATTTT.

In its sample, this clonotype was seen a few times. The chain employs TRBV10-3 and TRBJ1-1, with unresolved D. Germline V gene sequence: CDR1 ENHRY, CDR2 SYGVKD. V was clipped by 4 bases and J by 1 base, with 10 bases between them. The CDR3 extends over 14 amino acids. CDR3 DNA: TGTGCCATCAGTGTTGACGGATCGAACACTGAAGCTTTCTTT. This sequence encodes CAISVDGSNTEAFF.

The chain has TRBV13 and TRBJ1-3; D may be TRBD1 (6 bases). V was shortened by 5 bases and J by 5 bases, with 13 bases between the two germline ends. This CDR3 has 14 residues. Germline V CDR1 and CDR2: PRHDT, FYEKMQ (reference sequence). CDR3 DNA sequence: TGTGCCAGCAGCCGTACTACAGGGAGAAACACCATATATTTT. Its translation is CASSRTTGRNTIYF.

The chain's CDR3 is CASSLNRGSKNEQFF. CDR3 in DNA: TGTGCCAGCAGCTTAAACAGGGGGTCTAAGAATGAGCAGTTCTTC. The J gene is TRBJ2-1, the V gene TRBV11-1; 8 nucleotides line up with TRBD1. V lost 2 bases to trimming and J lost 7 bases; unmatched junction nucleotides: 7. The germline V gene has CDR1 SGHAT and CDR2 FQDESV (reference sequence). This CDR3 has 15 residues.

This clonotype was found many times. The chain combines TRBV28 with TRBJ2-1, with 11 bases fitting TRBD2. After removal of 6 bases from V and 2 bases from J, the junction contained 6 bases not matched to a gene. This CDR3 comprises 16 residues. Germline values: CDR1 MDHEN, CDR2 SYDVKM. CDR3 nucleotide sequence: TGTGCCAGCAGAGTCATAGCGGGAGGGCCCTACAATGAGCAGTTCTTC. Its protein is CASRVIAGGPYNEQFF.

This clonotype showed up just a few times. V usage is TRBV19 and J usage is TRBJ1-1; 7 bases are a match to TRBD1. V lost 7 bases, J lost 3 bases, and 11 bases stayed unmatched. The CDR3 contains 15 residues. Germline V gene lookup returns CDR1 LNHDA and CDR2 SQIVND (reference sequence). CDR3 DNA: TGTGCCAGTATCCACACAGGACAGGCTGACACTGAAGCTTTCTTT. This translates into CASIHTGQADTEAFF.

The CDR3 nucleotides are TGCAGTGCTAGAGATAGGGCTAGCGGGTACGAGCAGTACTTC. Amino acids: CSARDRASGYEQYF. This rearrangement joins TRBV20-1 to TRBJ2-7, with 8 bases lining up with TRBD2. V trimming: 0 bases; J trimming: 4 bases; junction bases outside the gene matches: 5. The CDR3 runs 14 residues. The germline CDR1 and CDR2 sequences are DFQATT and SNEGSKA (reference sequence).

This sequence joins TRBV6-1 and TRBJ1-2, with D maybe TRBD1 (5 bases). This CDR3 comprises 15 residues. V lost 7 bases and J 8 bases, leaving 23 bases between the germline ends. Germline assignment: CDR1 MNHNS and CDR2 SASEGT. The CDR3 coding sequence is TGTGCCAGCAACACAGGTCCAGGGAGGATAACCGGCTACACCTTC. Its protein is CASNTGPGRITGYTF.

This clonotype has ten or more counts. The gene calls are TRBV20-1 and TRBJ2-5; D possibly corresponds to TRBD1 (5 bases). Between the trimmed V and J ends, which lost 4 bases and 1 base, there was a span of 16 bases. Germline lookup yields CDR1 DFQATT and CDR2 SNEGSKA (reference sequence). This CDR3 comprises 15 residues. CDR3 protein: CSAISGSRVQETQYF. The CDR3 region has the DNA TGCAGTGCTATTTCTGGCTCCAGGGTCCAAGAGACCCAGTACTTC.

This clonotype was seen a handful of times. The CDR3 is CASSLEGTNIQYF. Here the CDR3 DNA reads TGTGCCAGCAGCCTCGAAGGGACAAACATTCAGTACTTC. V and J are TRBV3-1 and TRBJ2-4; D possibly matches TRBD1 or TRBD2 (5 bases each). The V gene lost 4 bases and the J gene lost 6 bases, with 10 bases spanning the gap. The CDR3 runs 13 residues. Germline V gives CDR1 LGHDT, CDR2 YNNKEL (reference sequence).

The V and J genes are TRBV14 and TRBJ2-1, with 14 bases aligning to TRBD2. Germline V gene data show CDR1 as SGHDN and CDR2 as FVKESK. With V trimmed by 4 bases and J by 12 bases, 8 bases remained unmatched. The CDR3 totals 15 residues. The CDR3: CASSRLGTSGSGQFF. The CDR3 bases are TGTGCCAGCAGCCGACTCGGGACTAGCGGGAGTGGGCAGTTCTTC.

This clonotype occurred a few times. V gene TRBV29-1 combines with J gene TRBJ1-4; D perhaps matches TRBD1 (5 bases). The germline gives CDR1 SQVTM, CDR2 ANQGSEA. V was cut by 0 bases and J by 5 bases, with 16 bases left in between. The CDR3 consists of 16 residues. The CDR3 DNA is TGCAGCGTTGAAGATCTGAGGACAAGCCTGAATGAAAAACTGTTTTTT. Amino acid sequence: CSVEDLRTSLNEKLFF.

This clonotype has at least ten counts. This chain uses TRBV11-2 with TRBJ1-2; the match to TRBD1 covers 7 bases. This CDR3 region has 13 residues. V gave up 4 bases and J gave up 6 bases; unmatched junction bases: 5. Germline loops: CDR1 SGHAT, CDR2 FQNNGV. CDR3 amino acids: CASSSHGQDGYTF. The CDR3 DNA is TGTGCCAGCAGCTCTCACGGACAGGATGGCTACACCTTC.

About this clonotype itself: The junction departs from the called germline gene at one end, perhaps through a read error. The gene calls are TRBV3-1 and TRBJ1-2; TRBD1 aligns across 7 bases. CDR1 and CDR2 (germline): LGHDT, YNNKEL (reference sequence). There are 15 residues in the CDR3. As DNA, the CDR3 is TGTGCCAGCAGCAAAGAGACAGGGACCCTCTATGGCTACACCTTC. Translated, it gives CASSKETGTLYGYTF. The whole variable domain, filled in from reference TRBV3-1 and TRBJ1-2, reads DTAVSQTPKYLVTQMGNDKSIKCEQNLGHDTMYWYKQDSKKFLKIMFSYNNKELIINETVPNRFSPKSPDKAHLNLHINSLELGDSAVYFCASSKETGTLYGYTFGSGTRLTVV.

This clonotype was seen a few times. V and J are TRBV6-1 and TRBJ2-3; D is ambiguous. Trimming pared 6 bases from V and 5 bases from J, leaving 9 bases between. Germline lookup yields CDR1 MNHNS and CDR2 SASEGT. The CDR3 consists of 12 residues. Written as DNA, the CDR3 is TGTGCCAGCAGCCCCTCCTTAGATACGCAGTATTTT. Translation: CASSPSLDTQYF.

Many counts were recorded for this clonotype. CDR3 loop: CASSARGVQETQYF. CDR3 DNA: TGTGCCAGCAGCGCCCGGGGGGTCCAAGAGACCCAGTACTTC. The chain carries TRBV7-9 and TRBJ2-5; 7 positions agree with TRBD2. Trimming at V came to 5 bases and at J to 1 base, leaving 4 bases not matched to a gene. Per germline, CDR1 SEHNR and CDR2 FQNEAQ (reference sequence). The CDR3 is 14 residues long.

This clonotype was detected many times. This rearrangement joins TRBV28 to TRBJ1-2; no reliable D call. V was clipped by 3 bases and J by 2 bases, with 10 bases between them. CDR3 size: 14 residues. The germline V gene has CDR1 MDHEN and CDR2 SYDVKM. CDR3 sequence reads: CASSFPAGNYGYTF. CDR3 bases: TGTGCCAGCAGTTTTCCGGCGGGGAACTATGGCTACACCTTC.